Shown below are 2 T cell receptor beta chains from a single sample sequenced in a study of T cell clonality in common variable immunodeficiency. Clones were read by immunoSEQ multiplex PCR, and TCRdb kept only the in-frame ones, dropping some. The record shows roughly 28,000 clones for this sample, with no singletons present. Sequenced sample: peripheral blood mononuclear cells. Source of these receptors: a person between 18 and 75 years old in good health.

This clone was seen many times. The sequenced fragment ends 3 residues before the CDR3 boundary, so the rest is inferred from the germline J gene. The chain employs TRBV7-2 and TRBJ2-5; possible D gene TRBD2, 5 bases. The V gene lost 1 base and the J gene lost 5 bases, with 11 bases spanning the gap. CDR1 SGHTA and CDR2 FQGNSA come from the germline V gene. This CDR3 contains 14 residues. This CDR3 is CASSLGLAVETQYF. Incomplete CDR3 DNA: TGTGCCAGCAGCTTAGGCCTAGCAGTGGAGACC.

This clone showed up many times. From the germline J gene comes the end of the CDR3, since the read stops 3 residues before it. V gene TRBV6-4 combines with J gene TRBJ2-2, with D perhaps being TRBD1 or TRBD2 (5 bases each). The CDR3 has 15 residues. V was trimmed by 3 bases and J by 4 bases, leaving 12 bases between them. The germline V gene encodes CDR1 MRHNA and CDR2 SNTAGT. The CDR3 spells CASSEQAGSTGELFF. The sequenced CDR3 bases are TGTGCCAGCAGTGAACAAGCAGGGAGCACCGGGGAG.